The present T cell receptor (beta chain) was sequenced within a study of vaccination and CD4 T cells after COVID-19. Across the whole study: Convalescent individuals numbered four females and six males, two being Hispanic. The interval from dose two to post-vaccine sampling had a median of approximately 73 days, and it ranged from 14 to 241.

The treatment denotes: roughly nine-day PBMC culture with coronavirus spike peptide pools or control peptides (ViraFEST assay). Study-wide results and caveats: Researchers report that 304 of 307 vaccine-specific clones in convalescent patients proved spike mono-reactive. With convalescent patients, a median around 86% of reactive clones emerged solely after vaccination.

An Oncomine TCR Beta short-read assay was used to sequence the DNA from cultured CD4+ T cells. TCRdb reanalysed the PCR reads using MiXCR and keeps one entry per CDR3 protein. The table shows under 10,000 distinct CDR3 sequences, with approximately 61% occurring only once. This clonotype was observed a handful of times. What it binds is unknown. The CDR3 consists of 11 residues. Germline CDR1 is DFQATT and CDR2 is SNEGSKA (reference sequence). V was pared by 6 bases and J by 6 bases, with 11 bases between. The chain couples TRBV20-1 to TRBJ1-2; D gene unclear. The clonotype was recovered from a human donor with COVID-19. The sample in question was cultured CD4+ T cells from blood, obtained after SARS-CoV-2 vaccination. In DNA, the CDR3 is TGCAGTGCGCGGCAGAGCCATGGCTACACCTTC. It translates to CSARQSHGYTF.